The rows below give T cell receptor beta chains drawn from one sample of a study of shared clonotypes between healthy human individuals. Only in-frame clones appear in the TCRdb table, and some are missing; sequencing was by immunoSEQ multiplex PCR. Of about 2 million clones in the sample, approximately 94% were seen once. What was sequenced was naive CD8+ T cells sorted from blood. The receptors come from a man between 18 and 35 years old in good health. Each CDR3 is given with its conserved first and last residue. D genes are given only for firm matches. Rows give clone size only sometimes, using once, few, many, or a class for an expanded clone.

clone_size	d_call	v_call	cdr3_length	j_call	cdr3_aa	cdr3_nt
-	TRBD1	TRBV28	19	TRBJ1-1	CASSYIFPQKTGGGTEAFF	TGTGCCAGCAGTTATATATTTCCCCAAAAGACAGGGGGTGGGACTGAAGCTTTCTTT
-	-	TRBV6-4	13	TRBJ2-3	CASSDTLTDTQYF	TGTGCCAGCAGTGACACCCTCACAGATACGCAGTATTTT
-	TRBD2	TRBV27	15	TRBJ2-1	CASSSGTSVYNEQFF	TGTGCCAGCAGTTCCGGGACTAGCGTGTACAATGAGCAGTTCTTC
-	TRBD1	TRBV12-5	15	TRBJ2-3	CASGPGTASTDTQYF	TGTGCTAGTGGTCCCGGGACAGCCAGCACAGATACGCAGTATTTT
once	TRBD2	TRBV11-2	18	TRBJ2-1	CASSLDWLAGVIYNEQFF	TGTGCCAGCAGCTTAGATTGGCTAGCGGGAGTCATCTACAATGAGCAGTTCTTC
-	TRBD1	TRBV7-4	16	TRBJ2-1	CASSPWSQGPWDEQFF	TGTGCCAGCAGCCCCTGGTCACAGGGGCCTTGGGATGAGCAGTTCTTC
-	-	TRBV30	14	TRBJ1-4	CAWSDPRPGEKLFF	TGTGCCTGGAGTGACCCTCGGCCGGGTGAAAAACTGTTTTTT
-	TRBD1	TRBV28	15	TRBJ1-4	CASSLRGLTNEKLFF	TGTGCCAGCAGTTTAAGGGGGCTCACTAATGAAAAACTGTTTTTT
-	TRBD2	TRBV11-2	16	TRBJ2-7	CASSLDRLAGGYEQYF	TGTGCCAGCAGCTTAGATAGGCTAGCGGGGGGCTACGAGCAGTACTTC
once	TRBD1	TRBV7-9	15	TRBJ1-1	CASSLDRGMNTEAFF	TGTGCCAGCAGCCTCGACAGGGGGATGAACACTGAAGCTTTCTTT
-	TRBD1	TRBV11-1	16	TRBJ2-7	CASSEWDRGLPYEQYF	TGTGCCAGCAGCGAATGGGACAGGGGACTTCCCTACGAGCAGTACTTC
-	TRBD1	TRBV27	14	TRBJ1-6	CASSSGTAVSPLHF	TGTGCCAGCAGCTCCGGGACAGCCGTATCACCCCTCCACTTT
-	-	TRBV9	18	TRBJ2-3	CASSVASRAGPPTDTQYF	TGTGCCAGCAGCGTAGCTAGTAGGGCAGGGCCTCCCACAGATACGCAGTATTTT
-	TRBD2	TRBV7-9	15	TRBJ2-1	CASSPGLAGVGEQFF	TGTGCCAGCAGCCCGGGACTAGCGGGAGTCGGGGAGCAGTTCTTC
-	-	TRBV2	14	TRBJ2-1	CASSRESSYNEQFF	TGTGCCAGCAGCAGGGAGAGCTCCTACAATGAGCAGTTCTTC
-	-	TRBV9	17	TRBJ2-5	CASSPRWVGGPGETQYF	TGTGCCAGCAGCCCCCGATGGGTGGGGGGGCCTGGAGAGACCCAGTACTTC
-	-	TRBV28	13	TRBJ2-3	CASSPGLHRGQYF	TGTGCCAGCAGCCCGGGACTGCACAGAGGGCAGTATTTT
-	TRBD2	TRBV4-3	15	TRBJ2-7	CASSQDLAGGYEQYF	TGCGCCAGCAGCCAAGATTTGGCGGGAGGTTACGAGCAGTACTTC
few	-	TRBV30	14	TRBJ2-7	CAWSGDRSSYEQYF	TGTGCCTGGAGCGGAGACAGGTCCTCCTACGAGCAGTACTTC
once	TRBD1	TRBV28	17	TRBJ2-7	CASIPNPIQQGEYEQYF	TGTGCCAGCATTCCTAACCCTATTCAGCAGGGGGAATACGAGCAGTACTTC
-	-	TRBV4-1	14	TRBJ2-7	CASSHNTGSYEQYF	TGCGCCAGCAGCCATAACACAGGGTCCTACGAGCAGTACTTC
-	TRBD2	TRBV27	16	TRBJ2-3	CASSFTSGVHPDTQYF	TGTGCCAGCAGTTTTACTAGCGGGGTTCACCCAGATACGCAGTATTTT
-	-	TRBV21-1	15	TRBJ1-6	CASSKAGVVNSPLHF	TGTGCCAGCAGCAAAGCTGGGGTAGTCAATTCACCCCTCCACTTT
-	-	TRBV28	16	TRBJ2-2	CASSPRFGGFPGELFF	TGTGCCAGCAGCCCACGATTCGGGGGCTTCCCCGGGGAGCTGTTTTTT
-	TRBD1	TRBV5-6	16	TRBJ2-3	CASSLGPGQSTDTQYF	TGTGCCAGCAGCTTGGGCCCGGGACAGAGCACAGATACGCAGTATTTT
-	TRBD2	TRBV9	15	TRBJ2-1	CASSTDGTSGNEQFF	TGTGCCAGCAGCACAGATGGGACTAGCGGAAATGAGCAGTTCTTC
-	-	TRBV10-3	14	TRBJ1-2	CAISESPQSYGYTF	TGTGCCATCAGTGAGTCGCCACAGTCCTATGGCTACACCTTC
few	-	TRBV2	13	TRBJ1-5	CASSETGNQPQHF	TGTGCCAGCAGTGAAACAGGGAATCAGCCCCAGCATTTT
once	TRBD1	TRBV4-1	15	TRBJ1-2	CASSQERDRDYGYTF	TGCGCCAGCAGCCAAGAAAGGGACAGGGACTATGGCTACACCTTC
-	-	TRBV5-8	14	TRBJ2-1	CASSREGANNEQFF	TGTGCCAGCAGCAGGGAGGGGGCCAACAATGAGCAGTTCTTC
-	-	TRBV21-1	16	TRBJ2-5	CASSKARGEPQETQYF	TGTGCCAGCAGCAAAGCGCGCGGGGAACCCCAAGAGACCCAGTACTTC
-	TRBD2	TRBV4-1	16	TRBJ2-3	CASSRRLADDTDTQYF	TGCGCCAGCAGCCGCCGACTAGCGGACGACACAGATACGCAGTATTTT
-	-	TRBV27	12	TRBJ1-1	CASRPPSGEAFF	TGTGCCAGCAGACCGCCGTCGGGAGAAGCTTTCTTT
-	-	TRBV28	12	TRBJ1-1	CASSLGYTEAFF	TGTGCCAGCAGTTTGGGATACACTGAAGCTTTCTTT
-	TRBD2	TRBV27	17	TRBJ2-7	CASSLGTKRGVAYEQYF	TGTGCCAGCAGTTTAGGGACTAAGCGGGGCGTTGCCTACGAGCAGTACTTC
-	-	TRBV12-5	13	TRBJ2-2	CASRALNTGELFF	TGTGCTTCTCGGGCCCTAAACACCGGGGAGCTGTTTTTT
-	-	TRBV9	14	TRBJ1-6	CASSRGTGNSPLHF	TGTGCCAGCAGCCGAGGGACGGGAAATTCACCCCTCCACTTT
-	-	TRBV7-2	15	TRBJ2-1	CASSLRGLPYGEQFF	TGTGCCAGCAGCTTAAGGGGCTTACCGTATGGTGAGCAGTTCTTC
-	-	TRBV9	16	TRBJ2-5	CASSVEDLGAKETQYF	TGTGCCAGCAGCGTAGAAGACCTGGGGGCGAAAGAGACCCAGTACTTC
-	-	TRBV4-3	17	TRBJ1-5	CASSQERVGEGNQPQHF	TGCGCCAGCAGCCAAGAGAGGGTCGGGGAGGGCAATCAGCCCCAGCATTTT
-	TRBD2	TRBV4-3	16	TRBJ2-3	CASSYLSGAREDTQYF	TGCGCCAGCAGCTACTTAAGCGGGGCCAGGGAAGATACGCAGTATTTT
-	-	TRBV11-2	13	TRBJ2-7	CASSLGTNYEQYF	TGTGCCAGCAGCTTAGGTACTAATTACGAGCAGTACTTC